These T cell receptor beta chains were read from a single sample in a study of human T cells and chemical hapten exposure. TCRdb ran MiXCR on the RACE reads and lists one entry per CDR3 protein. Counted here are about 120,000 distinct CDR3 sequences, 12% to 15% occurring once; the ten biggest clones make up 0.7% to 0.95%. Specimen: whole blood, collected in connection with sensitization to the hapten diphenylcyclopropenone (DPC). The receptors were gathered from a man younger than 35 with alopecia areata. Some clones in this sample may be carry-over from other donors' samples. Both conserved end residues are part of each CDR3. The order of the fields is J gene, D gene, V gene, clone size, CDR3 DNA, CDR3 protein. D genes are given only for firm matches. Size tells how often a clone was seen (once, few, many) or the class of an expanded clone, and some rows leave it out.

TRBJ1-6 - TRBV9 many TGTGCCAGCAGCGTAGCTGGAGGGCGGATCTATAATTCACCCCTCCACTTT CASSVAGGRIYNSPLHF
TRBJ2-7 - TRBV3-1 many TGTGCCAGCAGCCTATATAACAGGGTCGGAGAATCCTACGAGCAGTACTTC CASSLYNRVGESYEQYF
TRBJ1-4 - TRBV27 few TGTGCCAGCAGTTTATGGCCAAGAAATGAAAAACTGTTTTTT CASSLWPRNEKLFF
TRBJ2-1 - TRBV12-3/TRBV12-4 - TGTGCCAGCAGTTTGGACAGAGAAAAGCCTGAGCAGTTCTTC CASSLDREKPEQFF
TRBJ1-1 - TRBV7-6 - TGTGCCAGCAGCTCCGGACCCGGGGCGGTGGATGCTGAAGCTTTCTTT CASSSGPGAVDAEAFF
TRBJ2-1 TRBD1 TRBV27 few TGTGCCAGCAGTCGAGGGACAGGGGGTAATGAGCAGTTCTTC CASSRGTGGNEQFF
TRBJ1-4 - TRBV18 many TGTGCCAGCTCACCAGAAGAACGGACAGTCGTTAATGAAAAACTGTTTTTT CASSPEERTVVNEKLFF
TRBJ1-2 TRBD1 TRBV20-1 - TGCAGTGCTAGAGAAACGGACAGGGGTAACTATGGCTACACCTTC CSARETDRGNYGYTF
TRBJ1-6 - TRBV2 - TGTGCCAGCACGGGGACGGTGAATTCACCCCTCCACTTT CASTGTVNSPLHF
TRBJ1-5 - TRBV12-3/TRBV12-4 few TGTGCCAGCAGTTTAAACAGGGAAGGTCAGCCCCAGCATTTT CASSLNREGQPQHF
TRBJ2-1 TRBD1 TRBV6-2/TRBV6-3 - TGTGCCAGCAGAACCCCGGGACAGGGTACCTTCATTGGTCCTGAGCAGTTCTTC CASRTPGQGTFIGPEQFF
TRBJ1-1 TRBD1 TRBV19 - TGTGCCAGTAGTATAGTGGGATTCAGGGGGACTGAAGCTTTCTTT CASSIVGFRGTEAFF
TRBJ2-3 - TRBV11-3 - TGTGCCAGCAGCTTAGCCGGGGGATACACAGATACGCAGTATTTT CASSLAGGYTDTQYF
TRBJ1-2 TRBD1 TRBV7-3 few TGTGCCAGCAGCCGGACAGGGGAGAGTGGCTACACCTTC CASSRTGESGYTF
TRBJ2-3 - TRBV7-3 - TGTGCCAGCAGCCCGCAGGGGCCACTCACAGATACGCAGTATTTT CASSPQGPLTDTQYF
TRBJ2-1 TRBD2 TRBV29-1 - TGCAGCGAAACTAGCGGGGGAAACAATGAGCAGTTCTTC CSETSGGNNEQFF
TRBJ2-1 - TRBV3-1 many TGTGCCAGCAGCCAAGCGACAGTTAATGAGCAGTTCTTC CASSQATVNEQFF
TRBJ2-5 - TRBV6-2/TRBV6-3 - TGTGCCAGCAGTTCCATCACGGACTACCTAACGGAGACCCAGTACTTC CASSSITDYLTETQYF
TRBJ2-1 - TRBV9 - TGTGCCAGCAGCCCTCACCTGCGGCATGAGCAGTTCTTC CASSPHLRHEQFF
TRBJ2-7 - TRBV15 - TGTGCCACCAGCAGAGTTTTAGGGGGATACGAGCAGTACTTC CATSRVLGGYEQYF
TRBJ1-1 TRBD1 TRBV7-9 - TGTGCCAGCAGATCCCAGTCGGGACAGCTGAACACTGAAGCTTTCTTT CASRSQSGQLNTEAFF
TRBJ1-5 - TRBV6-4 many TGTGCCAGCAGTGATCAGGGCAGGCTCACCCATAGCAATCAGCCCCAGCATTTT CASSDQGRLTHSNQPQHF
TRBJ1-2 - TRBV29-1 - TGCAGCGTTGAAGGGGGCGCCGACTATGGCTACACCTTC CSVEGGADYGYTF
TRBJ2-1 - TRBV9 few TGTGCCAGCAGCGTTTCAACCGGCGGTACCGAGCAGTTCTTC CASSVSTGGTEQFF
TRBJ1-2 - TRBV4-1 - TGCGCCAGCAGCCAAGATTGGGCGGGTACCTATGGCTACACCTTC CASSQDWAGTYGYTF
TRBJ2-3 - TRBV10-3 - TGTGCCATCAGTGGTCATGGCGAGCTTAGTTTTGCAGATACGCAGTATTTT CAISGHGELSFADTQYF
TRBJ1-1 TRBD1 TRBV6-5 - TGTGCCAGCAGTTACGGACAGGGGCGGGCTTTCTTT CASSYGQGRAFF
TRBJ1-1 - TRBV7-9 - TGTGCCAGCAGCTTAGTCCCAACCACAGGGAGCACTGAAGCTTTCTTT CASSLVPTTGSTEAFF
TRBJ1-6 - TRBV15 many TGTGCCACCAGCAGAGATAATCGGCCAGGGATTAGGGGTGCGTCCTATAATTCACCCCTCCACTTT CATSRDNRPGIRGASYNSPLHF
TRBJ2-5 TRBD2 TRBV4-1 few TGCGCCAGCAGCCCGACCCTCACTAGCGGGGGGACGGGCGAGACCCAGTACTTC CASSPTLTSGGTGETQYF
TRBJ2-5 - TRBV14 - TGTGCCAGCAGCCGAGATACCGGGACATACCAAGAGACCCAGTACTTC CASSRDTGTYQETQYF
TRBJ2-5 - TRBV7-2 few TGTGCCAGCAGCTCCCCCTACTCAGAGACCCAGTACTTC CASSSPYSETQYF
TRBJ2-3 - TRBV7-8 - TGTGCCAGCAGCATGTCAGCAGATACGCAGTATTTT CASSMSADTQYF
TRBJ2-4 - TRBV18 - TGTGCCAGCTCGCAGACAGCGCTAGCCAAAAACATTCAGTACTTC CASSQTALAKNIQYF
TRBJ1-4 - TRBV7-8 - TGTGCCAGCAGCTTAGCGGGGGCCGCTACTAATGAAAAACTGTTTTTT CASSLAGAATNEKLFF
TRBJ1-1 - TRBV11-2 few TGTGCCAGCAGCTTAGACGATGGGTTTAACACTGAAGCTTTCTTT CASSLDDGFNTEAFF
TRBJ2-5 TRBD1 TRBV7-8 few TGTGCCAGCAGCTACCAGGGACAGGGAGCTAAAGAGACCCAGTACTTC CASSYQGQGAKETQYF
TRBJ1-5 - TRBV4-3 - TGCGCCAGCAGCCAAGATCGGGAGAGCAATCAGCCCCAGCATTTT CASSQDRESNQPQHF
TRBJ1-1 - TRBV2 few TGTGCCAGCCTCTATTCAGGGGAGGAGGCTTTCTTT CASLYSGEEAFF
TRBJ1-4 - TRBV6-5 few TGTGCCAGCAGAGTAGCCGGGGTGAATGAAAAACTGTTTTTT CASRVAGVNEKLFF
TRBJ2-2 - TRBV20-1 few TGCAGTGCTAATACAGGGCTCGCGAACACCGGGGAGCTGTTTTTT CSANTGLANTGELFF
TRBJ2-1 - TRBV12-3/TRBV12-4 - TGTGCCAGCAGACCCACAGGAACGGGGTACAATGAGCAGTTCTTC CASRPTGTGYNEQFF
TRBJ2-7 TRBD1 TRBV3-1 - TGTGCCAGCAGCGGACAGGGTCTGATCTACGAGCAGTACTTC CASSGQGLIYEQYF
TRBJ2-1 - TRBV7-6 - TGTGCCAGCAGCTTACCCTGGTTTAGGGGTAACAATGAGCAGTTCTTC CASSLPWFRGNNEQFF
TRBJ2-3 - TRBV9 - TGTGCCAGCAGCGTTACTAGCACAGATACGCAGTATTTT CASSVTSTDTQYF